The rows below give T cell receptor beta chains drawn from one sample of a study of T cells in Graves' hyperthyroidism and ophthalmopathy. TCRdb re-called the multiplex PCR reads with MiXCR, one entry per CDR3 protein. The data show around 350,000 distinct CDR3 sequences, around 15% seen once. Input material: blood. Receptors were obtained from a woman younger than 45 with Graves' ophthalmopathy. CDR3s include the opening cysteine and the closing phenylalanine or tryptophan. The D gene is left open where the match is weak. The size entry gives once, few or many counts, or a class when the clone is expanded.

CDR3nt	CDR3aa	d_gene	v_gene	j_gene	abundance
TGTGCCAGCAGCTTTGATTCAAGCAGGTACCTGGAAATATTCCCCGAGCAGTACTTC	CASSFDSSRYLEIFPEQYF	-	TRBV5-8	TRBJ2-7	many
TGTGCCAGCAGGAGGGGAACGAACACTGAAGCTTTCTTT	CASRRGTNTEAFF	-	TRBV2	TRBJ1-1	many
TGTGCCAGCAGCCGGGACCTAAATGAAAAACTGTTTTTT	CASSRDLNEKLFF	-	TRBV27	TRBJ1-4	many
TGTGCCAGCAACGCACATACAGGAAACTATGGCTACACCTTC	CASNAHTGNYGYTF	-	TRBV28	TRBJ1-2	many
TGTGCCAGCAGTCCTCAGACCGCCTATGGTGAAAAACTGTTTTTT	CASSPQTAYGEKLFF	-	TRBV28	TRBJ1-4	few
TGTGCCAGCACCCTGACAGAAATTCTCCAGGATACGCAGTATTTT	CASTLTEILQDTQYF	-	TRBV5-6	TRBJ2-3	many
TGCAGTGCTAGAGGGGGGCAGGTTGGCTACACCTTC	CSARGGQVGYTF	-	TRBV20-1	TRBJ1-2	many
TGTGCCAGCAGACATGTACTAGCGGGGATGACAGATACGCAGTATTTT	CASRHVLAGMTDTQYF	TRBD2	TRBV5-4	TRBJ2-3	many
TGTGCCAGCAGTACTCAAGAGACCCAGTACTTC	CASSTQETQYF	-	TRBV28	TRBJ2-5	many
TGTGCCAGCAGCTTAGACCGGACAGGGTCAGAGACCCAGTACTTC	CASSLDRTGSETQYF	TRBD1	TRBV7-2	TRBJ2-5	many